The 26 T cell receptor beta chains reported below all come from one sample, sequenced in a study of blood T cell repertoires in COVID-19. Here immunoSEQ multiplex PCR was the method, and the copy in TCRdb shows in-frame clones only, minus some. The sample yields some 150,000 clones, about four fifths seen once. Sequenced material: peripheral blood. The receptors come from a human donor in a cohort sampled during active COVID-19.

This clone was recorded once. The genes are TRBV2 and TRBJ1-2; D is ambiguous. Per germline, CDR1 SNHLY and CDR2 FYNNEI. The CDR3 has 11 amino acids. The V end lost 6 bases, the J end lost 1 base, and 3 bases lay between the germline ends. In DNA form, the CDR3 reads TGTGCCAGCAGCCTTAACTATGGCTACACCTTC. This encodes CASSLNYGYTF.

V gene TRBV18 combines with J gene TRBJ2-7; 7 bases align to TRBD2. Germline V gives CDR1 KGHSH, CDR2 LQKENI. This CDR3 has 15 amino acids. V shed 4 bases and J 2 bases; nucleotides not matched to a gene: 8. The CDR3 region is CASSRGREGPYEQYF. The CDR3 DNA reads as TGTGCCAGCTCACGGGGCAGGGAGGGGCCCTACGAGCAGTACTTC. Complete variable domain (other parts from reference TRBV18 and TRBJ2-7): NAGVMQNPRHLVRRRGQEARLRCSPMKGHSHVYWYRQLPEEGLKFMVYLQKENIIDESGMPKERFSAEFPKEGPSILRIQQVVRGDSAAYFCASSRGREGPYEQYFGPGTRLTVT.

CDR3 sequence reads: CASSSGGEDEKLFF. The CDR3 DNA reads as TGTGCCAGCTCCTCAGGGGGCGAGGATGAAAAACTGTTTTTT. This sequence joins TRBV2 and TRBJ1-4; 8 bases agree with TRBD1. With 8 bases clipped from V and 6 bases from J, the junction kept 8 bases outside the gene matches. The CDR3 extends over 14 amino acids. Germline V gene lookup returns CDR1 SNHLY and CDR2 FYNNEI.

This clone was seen only a few times. The V and J genes are TRBV6-5 and TRBJ1-2, with 9 bases that match TRBD1. Germline CDR1 reads MNHEY; CDR2 reads SVGAGI. V trimming: 2 bases; J trimming: 6 bases; junction bases outside the gene matches: 7. CDR3 length: 15 amino acids. The CDR3 DNA reads as TGTGCCAGCAGTTACGGGAGGGGACAGGGAAATGGCTACACCTTC. It yields the protein CASSYGRGQGNGYTF.

This clone was seen a single time. V gene TRBV30 combines with J gene TRBJ1-3; 9 nucleotides match TRBD1. CDR1 is GTSNPN, CDR2 SVGIG, per germline (reference sequence). V shed 5 bases and J 2 bases; nucleotides not matched to a gene: 19. The CDR3 has 19 amino acids. The CDR3 loop is CAWDWSGQGGIGAGNTIYF. As DNA, the CDR3 is TGTGCCTGGGATTGGTCGGGACAGGGCGGTATCGGGGCTGGAAACACCATATATTTT.

The V call is TRBV5-6, the J call TRBJ1-2, with D uncertain. Between the trimmed V and J ends, which lost 0 bases and 2 bases, there was a span of 11 bases. CDR3 size: 15 residues. Per the germline V gene, CDR1 is SGHDT and CDR2 is YYEEEE. The CDR3 sequence: CASSLGVGTNYGYTF. CDR3 nucleotide sequence: TGTGCCAGCAGCTTGGGGGTGGGCACGAACTATGGCTACACCTTC.

This clone was seen once. The rearrangement joins TRBV6-5 to TRBJ1-1; 8 bases fit TRBD1. V shed 5 bases, J shed 5 bases, and the junction held 7 bases outside the gene matches. This CDR3 comprises 14 residues. The germline CDR1 and CDR2 sequences are MNHEY and SVGAGI. CDR3 sequence reads: CASSRTGLMTEAFF. The CDR3 region has the DNA TGTGCCAGCAGTAGGACAGGGCTCATGACTGAAGCTTTCTTT.

J is TRBJ2-3 and V is TRBV2; D possibly corresponds to TRBD2 (6 bases). The CDR3 contains 15 residues. From germline, CDR1 is SNHLY and CDR2 FYNNEI. Trimming removed 3 bases from V and 0 bases from J, with 10 bases in between. Here the CDR3 reads CASSEGLPSTDTQYF. The CDR3 DNA follows: TGTGCCAGCAGTGAGGGACTCCCTAGCACAGATACGCAGTATTTT.

V gene TRBV21-1 combines with J gene TRBJ1-1; the DNA was not compared with TRBD1, the D call given in the table. TRBV21-1 is termed a pseudogene. The CDR3 is 20 residues long. This CDR3 reads CASSKALYMGDADMNTEAFF. CDR3 bases: TGTGCCAGCAGCAAAGCGCTTTATATGGGTGACGCAGACATGAACACTGAAGCTTTCTTT.

The chain recombines TRBV19 with TRBJ2-2; 11 bases line up with TRBD2. Trimming removed 8 bases from V and 1 base from J; junction bases left unmatched: 9. CDR1 and CDR2 from the germline V gene are LNHDA and SQIVND (reference sequence). This CDR3 region has 17 residues. CDR3 protein: CASLPSGTSGNTGELFF. In nucleotides, the CDR3 is TGTGCCAGTCTTCCTTCCGGGACTAGCGGGAACACCGGGGAGCTGTTTTTT.

The CDR3 region has the DNA TGTGCCACCAACCGGTACGGGACAGATACGCAGTATTTT. It translates to CATNRYGTDTQYF. The gene calls are TRBV24-1 and TRBJ2-3; unclear D gene. There are 13 residues in the CDR3. Germline-derived CDR1 and CDR2 are KGHDR and SFDVKD. V lost 8 bases to trimming and J lost 3 bases, with 11 bases between them.

The chain combines TRBV19 with TRBJ2-3, with D perhaps TRBD1 (5 bases). Trimming left V 5 bases short and J 7 bases short, with 19 bases between. CDR3 length equals 15 residues. Germline V CDR1 and CDR2: LNHDA, SQIVND (reference sequence). CDR3 nucleotides: TGTGCCAGTAGTCCGACGATGGGGCCACAAAATACGCAGTATTTT. Its translation: CASSPTMGPQNTQYF.

V usage is TRBV28 and J usage is TRBJ1-2, with a weak D call TRBD1 (6 bases). Germline CDR1 reads MDHEN; CDR2 reads SYDVKM. V lost 6 bases to trimming and J lost 2 bases, with 13 bases between them. This CDR3 is built from 14 residues. The CDR3 DNA sequence: TGTGCCAGCAGCCCCGGACAGTCAAACTATGGCTACACCTTC. Translated: CASSPGQSNYGYTF.

The chain joins TRBV2 to TRBJ2-5; tentatively, D is TRBD1 (5 bases). Trimming removed 8 bases at V and 0 bases at J, with 10 bases between. Germline CDR1 reads SNHLY; CDR2 reads FYNNEI. The CDR3 is 13 residues long. The CDR3 region has the DNA TGTGCCAGCTTTCCAGGGTACCAAGAGACCCAGTACTTC. It yields the protein CASFPGYQETQYF. Full variable domain (missing parts from reference TRBV2 and TRBJ2-5): EPEVTQTPSHQVTQMGQEVILRCVPISNHLYFYWYRQILGQKVEFLVSFYNNEISEKSEIFDDQFSVERPDGSNFTLKIRSTKLEDSAMYFCASFPGYQETQYFGPGTRLLVL.

This clone showed up just once. The chain carries TRBV11-2 and TRBJ1-4; D remains ambiguous. V dropped 5 bases and J dropped 1 base, with 8 bases sitting between them. This CDR3 contains 14 residues. The germline gives CDR1 SGHAT, CDR2 FQNNGV. The CDR3 region is CASSLQLTNEKLFF. As DNA, the CDR3 is TGTGCCAGCAGCCTACAGCTAACTAATGAAAAACTGTTTTTT.

This clone was seen only once. V gene TRBV18 combines with J gene TRBJ1-2; 8 nucleotides match TRBD1. Germline values: CDR1 KGHSH, CDR2 LQKENI. The length of the CDR3 is 13 residues. V lost 8 bases and J lost 7; bases outside the gene matches: 9. CDR3 bases: TGTGCCAGCCGCCTTGACAGGGGATCTGGCTACACCTTC. The encoded protein is CASRLDRGSGYTF.

This sequence joins TRBV6-1 and TRBJ2-7, with 7 nucleotides matching TRBD2. Germline CDR1 MNHNS, CDR2 SASEGT. The V gene end was trimmed by 1 base and the J gene end by 3 bases; junction bases not matched to a gene: 12. This CDR3 has 17 residues. The DNA of the CDR3 is TGTGCCAGCAGTGAAGAACCAGCGGGAATCGCGGTCTACGAGCAGTACTTC. Encoded protein: CASSEEPAGIAVYEQYF.

The sample holds a few counts of this clone. In DNA form, the CDR3 reads TGTGCCAGCAGCTTCACAGGGGCATCAGGGGATACGCAGTATTTT. Protein: CASSFTGASGDTQYF. The V and J genes are TRBV6-5 and TRBJ2-3; 7 nucleotides match TRBD1. CDR3 size: 15 residues. Trimming removed 6 bases from V and 6 bases from J; junction bases left unmatched: 12. Germline V gene lookup returns CDR1 MNHEY and CDR2 SVGAGI.

Worth noting for this clone: The junction does not match germline at one end; this may be a read error. This chain connects TRBV18 to TRBJ2-7, with TRBD1 identical over 8 bases. Germline CDR1 reads KGHSH; CDR2 reads LQKENI. The length of the CDR3 is 13 residues. The CDR3 region is CATSQGVTYEQYF. The DNA of the CDR3 is TGTGCCACCTCACAGGGGGTTACTTACGAGCAGTACTTC.

This clone showed up just a few times. This chain uses TRBV4-1 with TRBJ2-2, with D maybe TRBD2 (5 bases). The V end was cut by 2 bases, the J end by 3 bases, with 7 bases between. The CDR3 runs to 14 residues. Germline loops: CDR1 MGHRA, CDR2 YSYEKL. DNA for the CDR3: TGCGCCAGCAGCCAAACGCGGGACACCGGGGAGCTGTTTTTT. This encodes CASSQTRDTGELFF.

V and J are TRBV5-1 and TRBJ2-7; 7 nucleotides agree with TRBD1. CDR3 length equals 15 residues. CDR1 and CDR2 from the germline V gene are SGHRS and YFSETQ. V shed 3 bases, J shed 0 bases, and the junction held 6 bases outside the gene matches. The CDR3 nucleotides are TGCGCCAGCAGCTGGAAGGGACAGAGCTCCTACGAGCAGTACTTC. It translates to CASSWKGQSSYEQYF.

V usage is TRBV2 and J usage is TRBJ2-7; possible D gene TRBD1, 6 bases. V shed 10 bases and J shed 0 bases, with 13 bases lying between them. Germline loops: CDR1 SNHLY, CDR2 FYNNEI. The CDR3 spans 13 residues. For the CDR3, the DNA is TGTGCCACCTTGACAGGAACCTCCTACGAGCAGTACTTC. As protein: CATLTGTSYEQYF.

This clone has only a few counts. The chain has TRBV5-1 and TRBJ2-2; 9 nucleotides agree with TRBD1. This CDR3 spans 19 amino acids. V dropped 4 bases and J dropped 6; count of bases not matched to a gene: 19. The germline V gene has CDR1 SGHRS and CDR2 YFSETQ. For the CDR3, the DNA is TGCGCCAGCAGCCCCCTGCCCCCGACCGGGACAGGGAGGGCCGGGGAGCTGTTTTTT. Residues: CASSPLPPTGTGRAGELFF.

This clone appeared once. This chain uses TRBV7-9 with TRBJ1-5; D might be TRBD1 (5 bases). Between the trimmed V and J ends, which lost 2 bases and 0 bases, there was a span of 8 bases. This CDR3 is 15 amino acids long. From germline, CDR1 is SEHNR and CDR2 FQNEAQ (reference sequence). In nucleotides, the CDR3 is TGTGCCAGCAGCTTATCTCAGGGTAGCAATCAGCCCCAGCATTTT. Translation gives CASSLSQGSNQPQHF.

This chain connects TRBV28 to TRBJ1-5; the match to TRBD1 covers 10 bases. The ends lost 2 bases at V and 8 bases at J; junction bases unmatched: 6. The CDR3 is made up of 15 amino acids. Per germline, CDR1 MDHEN and CDR2 SYDVKM. CDR3 sequence (DNA): TGTGCCAGCAGTTTACCGACAGGGGGCTTGGAGCCCCAGCATTTT. Its translation is CASSLPTGGLEPQHF. Complete variable domain (other parts from reference TRBV28 and TRBJ1-5): DVKVTQSSRYLVKRTGEKVFLECVQDMDHENMFWYRQDPGLGLRLIYFSYDVKMKEKGDIPEGYSVSREKKERFSLILESASTNQTSMYLCASSLPTGGLEPQHFGDGTRLSIL.

This clone came up a few times. V usage is TRBV5-1 and J usage is TRBJ2-6; D is unresolved. The V gene's germline CDR1 is SGHRS and CDR2 YFSETQ. The V and J ends lost 7 bases and 2 bases respectively, with 19 bases between them. The CDR3 runs to 17 residues. The CDR3 nucleotides are TGCGCCAGCTCCAGGCAGGCAACCGGCGCTGGGGCCAACGTCCTGACTTTC. It specifies CASSRQATGAGANVLTF.